This is a list of T cell receptor beta chains from one sample in a study of control samples from healthy donors and cancer patients. Measured with immunoSEQ multiplex PCR; TCRdb has only the in-frame clones, and not every one. The table shows about 73,000 clones, with roughly nine tenths occurring only once. Sequencing was carried out using blood. These receptors all stem from a woman aged 45-65 years in good health. CDR3s leave out the opening cysteine and the closing phenylalanine or tryptophan.

V | CDR3
TRBV29-1 | SAAGGADTQY
TRBV28 | ASESSLAGEDEQF
TRBV7-9 | ASSLGTSGLVEQF
TRBV24-1 | ATKGEQDNQPQH
TRBV30 | AWSPDSSYGYT
TRBV21-1 | ASSKGDTKEPFSPLH
TRBV18 | ASSQTSGHAYNEQF
TRBV4-1 | ASSQPTSGSYEQY
TRBV29-1 | SVVPRQGATDTQY
TRBV28 | ASQGLGGEGSQETQY
TRBV7-6 | ASSLGGGYEEAYEQY
TRBV28 | ASSLLSEEETQY
TRBV18 | ASSPAMEVTEAF
TRBV7-9 | ASSLGRAGAKNIQY